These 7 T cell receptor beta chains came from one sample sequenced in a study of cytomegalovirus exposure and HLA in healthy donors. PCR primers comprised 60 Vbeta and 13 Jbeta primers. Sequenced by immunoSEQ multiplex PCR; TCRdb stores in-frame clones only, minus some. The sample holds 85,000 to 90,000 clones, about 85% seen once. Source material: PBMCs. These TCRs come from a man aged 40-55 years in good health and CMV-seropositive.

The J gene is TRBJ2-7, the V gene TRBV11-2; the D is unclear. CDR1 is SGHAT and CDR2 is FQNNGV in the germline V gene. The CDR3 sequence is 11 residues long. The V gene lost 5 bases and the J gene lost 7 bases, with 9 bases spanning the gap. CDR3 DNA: TGTGCCAGCAGCCCCTTGCGGGAGCAGTACTTC. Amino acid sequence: CASSPLREQYF.

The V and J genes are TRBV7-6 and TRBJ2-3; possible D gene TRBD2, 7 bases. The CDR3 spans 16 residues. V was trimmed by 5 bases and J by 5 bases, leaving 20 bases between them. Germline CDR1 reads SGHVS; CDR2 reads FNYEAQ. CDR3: CASSHSGRGLIDTQYF. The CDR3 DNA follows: TGTGCCAGCAGCCACTCGGGGCGGGGGCTGATAGATACGCAGTATTTT.

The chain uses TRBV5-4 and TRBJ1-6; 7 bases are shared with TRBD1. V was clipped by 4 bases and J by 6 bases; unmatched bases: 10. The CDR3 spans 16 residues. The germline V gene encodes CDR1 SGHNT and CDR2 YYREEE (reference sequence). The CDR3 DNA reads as TGTGCCAGCAGCAATACAGGGGTCTCCGGTAATTCACCCCTCCACTTT. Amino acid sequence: CASSNTGVSGNSPLHF.

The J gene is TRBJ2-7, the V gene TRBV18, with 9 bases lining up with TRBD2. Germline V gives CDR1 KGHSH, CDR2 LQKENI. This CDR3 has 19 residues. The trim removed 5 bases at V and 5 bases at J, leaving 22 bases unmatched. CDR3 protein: CASSTATSGRRRFGDEQYF. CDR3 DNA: TGTGCCAGCTCAACAGCTACTAGCGGGCGCCGACGTTTTGGTGACGAGCAGTACTTC.

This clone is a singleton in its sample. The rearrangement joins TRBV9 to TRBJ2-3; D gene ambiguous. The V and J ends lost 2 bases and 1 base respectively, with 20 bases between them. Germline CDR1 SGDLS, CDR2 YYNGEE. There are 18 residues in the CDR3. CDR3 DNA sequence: TGTGCCAGCAGCGTTACGCCCTTGGTCGGCGGAGGCACAGATACGCAGTATTTT. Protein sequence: CASSVTPLVGGGTDTQYF.

CDR3 sequence reads: CASSLQGNSPLHF. As DNA, the CDR3 is TGTGCCAGCAGTTTACAGGGAAATTCACCCCTCCACTTT. J is TRBJ1-6 and V is TRBV6-6; perhaps TRBD1 as D (6 bases). CDR3 length equals 13 residues. Germline lookup yields CDR1 MNHNY and CDR2 SVGAGI (reference sequence). V lost 4 bases and J lost 7, with 8 bases in between.

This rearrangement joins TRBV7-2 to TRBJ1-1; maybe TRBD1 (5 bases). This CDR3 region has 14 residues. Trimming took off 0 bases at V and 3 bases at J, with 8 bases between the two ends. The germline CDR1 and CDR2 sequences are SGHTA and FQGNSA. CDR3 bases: TGTGCCAGCAGCTTAGCCCAGGGTCACACTGAAGCTTTCTTT. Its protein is CASSLAQGHTEAFF.